This T cell receptor (beta chain) was obtained from a study of blood T cells in healthy people across ages. General study findings and limits: Correlation between TCR beta diversity and naive T cell percentage was strong.

PCR was performed a second time for about 6 to 11 cycles using a sample-barcoded 5' primer and a J-beta primer mix. TCRdb re-analysed the 5' RACE reads in MiXCR, keeping a single row per CDR3 protein. The profile shows hundreds of thousands of distinct CDR3 sequences, more than 50% of them singletons. Trimming removed 5 bases from V and 3 bases from J, with 13 bases in between. Germline V gene data show CDR1 as SGHTA and CDR2 as FQGNSA. CDR3 length: 14 amino acids. As concerns this clonotype: Its antigen is currently unknown.

This sequence was found in a man aged 35-49 years in good health. The gene calls are TRBV7-2 and TRBJ1-2, with D possibly TRBD1 on 5 matching bases. Specimen: blood. CDR3 region: CASSPSDSHYGYTF. The CDR3 DNA is TGTGCCAGCAGCCCCTCCGACAGTCACTATGGCTACACCTTC.